The following is a T cell receptor beta chain sequence with its context. Its antigen is as yet unknown. The entry originates in a study of cytomegalovirus exposure and HLA in healthy donors. Use of 60 Vbeta and 13 Jbeta primers characterized the PCR. The data were produced by immunoSEQ multiplex PCR, yet TCRdb's version contains in-frame clones alone and is incomplete. The data hold 100,000 or so clones, with over 75% observed a single time. Study findings and constraints: Later work showed greater clonal expansion in HLA-associated TCR beta chains than in equally common others. Most of the TCR beta V segments (in an earlier analysis) were productive either about 90% or about 30% of the time. Later on, a genetic analysis was performed. It linked a missense variant in DCLRE1C with V- and J-gene trimming of TCR beta. Cytomegalovirus status was reportedly diagnosed by the classifier with high sensitivity and specificity.

The source of this sequence is a man under 40 in good health and CMV-seropositive. The sequencing input was PBMCs.

Here the CDR3 reads CASSLDRGGQPQHF. The CDR3 DNA reads TGTGCCAGCAGCTTAGACAGGGGCGGTCAGCCCCAGCATTTT. This chain links TRBV7-2 with TRBJ1-5, with 7 positions matching TRBD1. V trimming: 1 base; J trimming: 6 bases; junction bases outside the gene matches: 3. The V gene's germline CDR1 is SGHTA and CDR2 FQGNSA. The CDR3 loop spans 14 amino acids.